Presented here are 21 T cell receptor beta chains from one specimen sequenced in a study of cytotoxic CD8 clonotypes in ibrutinib-treated CLL. Profiled with immunoSEQ multiplex PCR; TCRdb holds only in-frame clones, not every one. The sample yields approximately 15,000 clones, roughly 69% seen once. The starting material was PBMCs, obtained before ibrutinib treatment. These receptor sequences come from a human donor with chronic lymphocytic leukemia.

This clone showed up just once. This sequence joins TRBV19 and TRBJ1-1; D gene ambiguous. From germline, CDR1 is LNHDA and CDR2 SQIVND (reference sequence). V lost 8 bases and J lost 1, with 11 bases in between. The CDR3 contains 13 residues. CDR3 nucleotides: TGTGCCAGTGAAAAACAGCGGAACACTGAAGCTTTCTTT. It specifies CASEKQRNTEAFF.

The rearrangement joins TRBV7-6 to TRBJ1-3; no clear D gene. Germline V gene data show CDR1 as SGHVS and CDR2 as FNYEAQ. V was clipped by 6 bases and J by 0 bases, with 12 bases between them. This CDR3 comprises 15 residues. This chain's CDR3 is CASSRGRASGNTIYF. DNA of the CDR3: TGTGCCAGCAGTCGGGGAAGAGCCTCTGGAAACACCATATATTTT.

This sequence joins TRBV10-2 and TRBJ2-7, with a weak D call TRBD2 (5 bases). Trimming removed 1 base from V and 0 bases from J, with 19 bases in between. Looked up from germline, CDR1 is WSHSY and CDR2 is SAAADI. CDR3 length: 18 amino acids. The CDR3 bases are TGCGCCAGCAGTGAGTGGGGAGAAGCAGTCAGGAGCTCCTACGAGCAGTACGTC. Translating it yields CASSEWGEAVRSSYEQYV.

The chain uses TRBV2 and TRBJ1-3; D is undetermined. This CDR3 is built from 14 residues. CDR1 and CDR2 (germline): SNHLY, FYNNEI. The V end lost 6 bases, the J end lost 0 bases, and 9 bases lay between the germline ends. In DNA, the CDR3 is TGTGCCAGCAGCGCGGGGTACTCTGGAAACACCATATATTTT. The encoded protein is CASSAGYSGNTIYF.

The CDR3 protein is CASSLGTGGGEQYF. CDR3 nucleotides: TGCGCCAGCAGCTTGGGGACGGGGGGAGGCGAGCAGTACTTC. The chain recombines TRBV5-1 with TRBJ2-7, with TRBD2 matching over 7 bases. This CDR3 has 14 amino acids. Germline CDR1 is SGHRS and CDR2 is YFSETQ. Germline trimming cut 0 bases from V and 6 bases from J; bases unmatched to any gene: 6. The full variable domain, completed using reference TRBV5-1 and TRBJ2-7, is KAGVTQTPRYLIKTRGQQVTLSCSPISGHRSVSWYQQTPGQGLQFLFEYFSETQRNKGNFPGRFSGRQFSNSRSEMNVSTLELGDSALYLCASSLGTGGGEQYFGPGTRLTVT.

The chain has TRBV9 and TRBJ2-7; TRBD2 matches at 7 bases. This CDR3 contains 15 residues. CDR1 and CDR2 (germline): SGDLS, YYNGEE. Trimming cost V 0 bases and J 4 bases; bases outside gene matches: 7. CDR3 residues: CASSVAAGDHYEQYF. The CDR3 coding sequence is TGTGCCAGCAGCGTAGCCGCGGGGGACCATTACGAGCAGTACTTC.

V is TRBV5-1 and J is TRBJ1-2, with D tentatively TRBD1 (5 bases). Trimming removed 2 bases at V and 3 bases at J, with 8 bases between. Germline CDR1 reads SGHRS; CDR2 reads YFSETQ. The CDR3 covers 13 residues. CDR3 in amino acids: CASSLRGDYGYTF. Here the CDR3 DNA reads TGCGCCAGCAGCTTACGGGGCGACTATGGCTACACCTTC. Combining the CDR3 with reference TRBV5-1 and TRBJ1-2 gives the whole variable domain KAGVTQTPRYLIKTRGQQVTLSCSPISGHRSVSWYQQTPGQGLQFLFEYFSETQRNKGNFPGRFSGRQFSNSRSEMNVSTLELGDSALYLCASSLRGDYGYTFGSGTRLTVV.

The chain joins TRBV21-1 to TRBJ1-1. TRBV21-1 has pseudogene status. This CDR3 contains 13 residues. DNA for the CDR3: TGTGCCAGCAGCTCCGGGAGGGGGAGAGAAGCTTTCTTT. Amino acid sequence: CASSSGRGREAFF.

The chain links TRBV19 to TRBJ1-1; 8 bases align to TRBD1. This CDR3 contains 16 residues. Germline assignment: CDR1 LNHDA and CDR2 SQIVND (reference sequence). V lost 4 bases, J lost 5 bases, and 12 bases stayed unmatched. The CDR3 nucleotides are TGTGCCAGTAGTAACCTCGGACAGGGTCGGAGGACTGAAGCTTTCTTT. Amino acid sequence: CASSNLGQGRRTEAFF.

The rearrangement links TRBV27 to TRBJ1-5; maybe TRBD1 (5 bases). The CDR3 spans 15 residues. Trimming took off 3 bases at V and 3 bases at J, with 12 bases between the two ends. Germline V gene lookup returns CDR1 MNHEY and CDR2 SMNVEV (reference sequence). The DNA for the CDR3 is TGTGCCAGCAGTTTTCGGTGGGGGATCAATCAGCCCCAGCATTTT. Translating it yields CASSFRWGINQPQHF.

This clone was seen a single time. This sequence joins TRBV11-2 and TRBJ2-3; D call uncertain. V dropped 1 base and J dropped 9 bases, with 11 bases sitting between them. Germline V gene sequence: CDR1 SGHAT, CDR2 FQNNGV. The CDR3 runs 13 residues. CDR3 DNA: TGTGCCAGCAGCTTAGTATCTGGCCCAACGCAGTATTTT. This codes for CASSLVSGPTQYF.

V usage is TRBV28 and J usage is TRBJ2-5, with D hard to call. The germline V gene has CDR1 MDHEN and CDR2 SYDVKM. The CDR3 consists of 12 residues. The germline V and J ends were trimmed by 1 base and 5 bases, with 5 bases remaining between them. CDR3 coding DNA: TGTGCCAGCAGTTTATTATCTGAGACCCAGTACTTC. Its translation: CASSLLSETQYF.

This clone was detected only a few times. The CDR3 reads CASSQGVSQETQYF. CDR3 sequence (DNA): TGTGCCAGCAGCCAAGGAGTGTCCCAAGAGACCCAGTACTTC. The chain uses TRBV4-2 and TRBJ2-5; D call uncertain. This CDR3 region has 14 residues. Trimming cost V 1 base and J 1 base, with 7 bases left between them. CDR1 is LGHNA and CDR2 is YNFKEQ in the germline V gene.

This CDR3 reads CASSEGQDYEQYV. CDR3 nucleotides: TGTGCCAGCAGCGAGGGACAGGACTACGAGCAGTACGTC. The rearrangement uses TRBV2 and TRBJ2-7; 8 nucleotides agree with TRBD1. The germline gives CDR1 SNHLY, CDR2 FYNNEI. The CDR3 runs to 13 residues. Trimming removed 6 bases from V and 3 bases from J; junction bases left unmatched: 4.

The genes are TRBV9 and TRBJ2-7; 8 positions agree with TRBD2. CDR3 length equals 14 residues. The V gene end was trimmed by 4 bases and the J gene end by 5 bases; junction bases not matched to a gene: 8. Germline assignment: CDR1 SGDLS and CDR2 YYNGEE. CDR3 protein: CASSPLAGTNEQYF. CDR3 DNA sequence: TGTGCCAGCAGCCCATTAGCGGGAACTAACGAGCAGTACTTC.

The chain links TRBV29-1 to TRBJ2-2, with a possible D match to TRBD1 (6 bases). The V gene lost 5 bases and the J gene lost 4 bases, with 11 bases spanning the gap. The germline V gene encodes CDR1 SQVTM and CDR2 ANQGSEA. This CDR3 is 13 amino acids long. This CDR3 is CSVNNRVTGELFF. DNA of the CDR3: TGCAGCGTTAATAACAGGGTCACCGGGGAGCTGTTTTTT.

The chain recombines TRBV28 with TRBJ1-2; D may be TRBD1 (6 bases). The CDR3 runs to 15 residues. Germline CDR1 MDHEN, CDR2 SYDVKM. V gave up 5 bases and J gave up 8 bases, with 21 bases separating them. The CDR3 region is CASSRDFTGRRGYTF. The CDR3 DNA sequence: TGTGCCAGCAGTCGCGACTTCACAGGGCGGAGAGGCTACACCTTC.

This clone was recorded once. The CDR3 sequence: CASSSFSGTGTYEQYF. The CDR3 nucleotides read TGTGCCAGCAGTTCATTTTCCGGGACAGGGACCTACGAGCAGTACTTC. V and J are TRBV27 and TRBJ2-7; 9 bases align to TRBD1. The V gene's germline CDR1 is MNHEY and CDR2 SMNVEV (reference sequence). This CDR3 has 16 residues. J gave up 2 bases and V 4 bases, and 9 bases lay outside the gene matches.

The V gene is TRBV27, the J gene TRBJ1-2; D possibly corresponds to TRBD1 (5 bases). The CDR3 totals 14 residues. Between the trimmed V and J ends, which lost 3 bases and 5 bases, there was a span of 13 bases. CDR1 is MNHEY, CDR2 SMNVEV, per germline (reference sequence). CDR3 DNA: TGTGCCAGCAGTTTGAATACAGGACTTTATGGCTACACCTTC. Protein product: CASSLNTGLYGYTF.

The gene calls are TRBV2 and TRBJ1-6; D is ambiguous. This CDR3 spans 12 amino acids. Germline V gene lookup returns CDR1 SNHLY and CDR2 FYNNEI. The V gene lost 1 base and the J gene lost 9 bases, with 4 bases spanning the gap. DNA for the CDR3: TGTGCCAGCAGTGAAGACCGTTCACCCCTCCACTTT. As protein: CASSEDRSPLHF. The complete variable domain, with remaining parts taken from reference TRBV2 and TRBJ1-6, reads EPEVTQTPSHQVTQMGQEVILRCVPISNHLYFYWYRQILGQKVEFLVSFYNNEISEKSEIFDDQFSVERPDGSNFTLKIRSTKLEDSAMYFCASSEDRSPLHFGNGTRLTVT.

V and J are TRBV30 and TRBJ1-1; perhaps TRBD1 as D (5 bases). Germline V CDR1 and CDR2: GTSNPN, SVGIG (reference sequence). V dropped 4 bases and J dropped 1 base, with 10 bases sitting between them. The length of the CDR3 is 13 residues. CDR3 loop: CAWTLQANTEAFF. The CDR3 bases are TGTGCCTGGACTCTACAGGCGAACACTGAAGCTTTCTTT.